What follows are 26 T cell receptor beta chains derived from one specimen sequenced in a study of T-cell memory formation after mild COVID-19. TCRdb itself ran the 5' RACE reads through MiXCR, one entry per CDR3 protein. The table records 400,000 to 450,000 distinct CDR3 sequences, more than 15% of them present only once. Sequencing used PBMCs or a T cell subset sorted from them (not recorded which). These receptors were obtained from a man between 18 and 29 years old who had mild COVID-19 (a few samples of this study predate the infection). Cell type and time point are not known.

This chain uses TRBV27 with TRBJ1-2; weak D call: TRBD1 (6 bases). V lost 4 bases and J 7 bases, leaving 13 bases between the germline ends. CDR1 is MNHEY, CDR2 SMNVEV, per germline (reference sequence). The CDR3 runs to 13 residues. The CDR3 DNA sequence: TGTGCCAGCAGTTGGGGGGGCAGGATTGGCTACACCTTC. Its translation: CASSWGGRIGYTF.

The chain joins TRBV4-1 to TRBJ1-1; the D gene is possibly TRBD1 (6 bases). With 1 base removed from V and 4 bases from J, the gap between germline ends came to 13 bases. This CDR3 is built from 15 residues. Per the germline V gene, CDR1 is MGHRA and CDR2 is YSYEKL. The CDR3 region is CASSQATGRGTEAFF. CDR3 coding DNA: TGCGCCAGCAGCCAAGCCACAGGGAGGGGCACTGAAGCTTTCTTT.

This clonotype was seen only a few times. This chain joins TRBV11-2 and TRBJ1-2; D perhaps matches TRBD1 (5 bases). The germline V and J ends were trimmed by 3 bases and 4 bases, with 12 bases remaining between them. The CDR3 has 14 residues. The germline V gene encodes CDR1 SGHAT and CDR2 FQNNGV. The CDR3 sequence is CASSFGALSYGYTF. The CDR3 DNA sequence: TGTGCCAGCAGCTTCGGGGCGTTGAGCTATGGCTACACCTTC.

The V gene is TRBV7-2, the J gene TRBJ2-2; D perhaps matches TRBD1 (6 bases). CDR3 length: 18 amino acids. V gave up 2 bases and J gave up 0 bases, with 16 bases separating them. Germline assignment: CDR1 SGHTA and CDR2 FQGNSA. The CDR3 is CASSLLPVGAANTGELFF. CDR3 nucleotide sequence: TGTGCCAGCAGCTTACTCCCGGTGGGGGCCGCGAACACCGGGGAGCTGTTTTTT.

This clonotype turned up a few times. The chain has TRBV4-3 and TRBJ1-4; D is undetermined. This CDR3 comprises 15 residues. The germline CDR1 and CDR2 sequences are LGHNA and YSLEER. Trimming removed 0 bases at V and 1 base at J, with 6 bases between. Written as DNA, the CDR3 is TGCGCCAGCAGCCAAGAGGGAAGAACTAATGAAAAACTGTTTTTT. Protein: CASSQEGRTNEKLFF.

V gene TRBV5-1 combines with J gene TRBJ1-1, with D unclear. V was cut by 0 bases and J by 4 bases, with 16 bases left in between. Germline assignment: CDR1 SGHRS and CDR2 YFSETQ. This CDR3 contains 16 residues. The CDR3: CASSLVPDPRGTEAFF. For the CDR3, the DNA is TGCGCCAGCAGCTTGGTACCGGATCCCCGGGGCACTGAAGCTTTCTTT.

A few counts support this clonotype. The J gene is TRBJ1-5, the V gene TRBV20-1; TRBD1 might be the D (6 bases). V lost 6 bases to trimming and J lost 4 bases, with 13 bases between them. The CDR3 runs 13 residues. CDR1 is DFQATT and CDR2 is SNEGSKA in the germline V gene (reference sequence). CDR3 loop: CSAAGQQNQPQHF. The CDR3 DNA sequence: TGCAGTGCCGCAGGACAGCAAAATCAGCCCCAGCATTTT.

This clonotype was counted a few times. V gene TRBV12-3 or TRBV12-4 combines with J gene TRBJ2-7; D might be TRBD2 (5 bases). The CDR3 has 15 amino acids. Trimming shortened V by 6 bases and J by 6 bases, and 21 bases separated the two germline ends. In DNA form, the CDR3 reads TGTGCCAGCAGACCTTCGCTAGCCCCGCGGAGCGAGCAGTACTTC. Protein product: CASRPSLAPRSEQYF.

This chain uses TRBV2 with TRBJ1-5; 8 bases line up with TRBD1. J lost 2 bases, V lost 6 bases, and 0 bases had no gene match. Per the germline V gene, CDR1 is SNHLY and CDR2 is FYNNEI. The CDR3 runs 13 residues. CDR3 sequence (DNA): TGTGCCAGCAGGGACAGGGGCAATCAGCCCCAGCATTTT. Amino acid sequence: CASRDRGNQPQHF.

This clonotype came up a few times. This chain links TRBV4-1 with TRBJ1-1; 7 bases agree with TRBD1. Germline CDR1 and CDR2: MGHRA and YSYEKL. V lost 2 bases to trimming and J lost 5 bases; unmatched junction nucleotides: 8. The CDR3 is 15 amino acids. This CDR3 is CASSQRQGEGTEAFF. The CDR3 DNA is TGCGCCAGCAGCCAAAGACAGGGTGAGGGGACTGAAGCTTTCTTT.

This rearrangement joins TRBV4-1 to TRBJ1-5, with 8 bases matching TRBD1. V dropped 3 bases and J dropped 5; count of bases not matched to a gene: 6. CDR1 is MGHRA and CDR2 is YSYEKL in the germline V gene. This CDR3 has 15 amino acids. DNA of the CDR3: TGCGCCAGCAGCCAGGTCGGACAGGGTTATCAGCCCCAGCATTTT. It yields the protein CASSQVGQGYQPQHF.

Regarding this clonotype: The junction shows a germline mismatch at one end, possibly a read error. The chain recombines TRBV7-2 with TRBJ2-1; 9 nucleotides match TRBD2. Germline V gene data show CDR1 as SGHTA and CDR2 as FQGNSA. There are 12 residues in the CDR3. CDR3 nucleotides: TGTGCCAGCAGCTTGGAGCGGGGGGCTCATGACTTC. Its translation is CASSLERGAHDF.

This clonotype was found many times. The V call is TRBV9, the J call TRBJ2-1; possibly TRBD1 or TRBD2 for D (6 bases each). The germline V and J ends were trimmed by 5 bases and 0 bases, with 15 bases remaining between them. The CDR3 length is 16 residues. Germline CDR1 SGDLS, CDR2 YYNGEE. CDR3: CASSENGGSSYNEQFF. CDR3 DNA sequence: TGTGCCAGCAGTGAGAACGGGGGCAGCTCCTACAATGAGCAGTTCTTC.

The chain has TRBV24-1 and TRBJ2-1; maybe TRBD2 (5 bases). Trimming cost V 5 bases and J 7 bases, with 17 bases left between them. CDR3 length equals 15 residues. CDR1 is KGHDR, CDR2 SFDVKD, per germline. CDR3 DNA: TGTGCCACCAGTGGCGTTAGCGCCAATATAAATGAGCAGTTCTTC. Translation: CATSGVSANINEQFF.

There are a few counts of this clonotype. This chain uses TRBV6-2 or TRBV6-3 with TRBJ2-5; 8 bases agree with TRBD2. Germline loops: CDR1 MNHEY, CDR2 SVGEGT. With V trimmed by 6 bases and J by 3 bases, 9 bases remained unmatched. The CDR3 covers 15 residues. In DNA form, the CDR3 reads TGTGCCAGCAGACCTCCGGGAGCGGGGGAAGAGACCCAGTACTTC. This encodes CASRPPGAGEETQYF.

This clonotype turned up a few times. The chain employs TRBV28 and TRBJ2-1, with 10 bases that match TRBD1. The CDR3 runs to 15 residues. Germline lookup yields CDR1 MDHEN and CDR2 SYDVKM. Trimming removed 6 bases from V and 9 bases from J; junction bases left unmatched: 11. The CDR3 DNA sequence: TGTGCCAGCAGCCCCCCGGGACAGGGGTATCCTGAGCAGTTCTTC. This gives the protein CASSPPGQGYPEQFF.

A single count supports this clonotype. The V and J genes are TRBV20-1 and TRBJ2-1; D call uncertain. CDR1 is DFQATT and CDR2 is SNEGSKA in the germline V gene (reference sequence). The V gene lost 4 bases and the J gene lost 8 bases, with 12 bases spanning the gap. The CDR3 consists of 12 residues. The CDR3 spells CSAMIGPHEQFF. CDR3 DNA: TGCAGTGCTATGATCGGCCCGCATGAGCAGTTCTTC.

The V and J genes are TRBV25-1 and TRBJ2-5; D is unclear. The length of the CDR3 is 14 residues. Germline V gives CDR1 MGHDK, CDR2 SYGVNS. V was pared by 1 base and J by 0 bases, with 6 bases between. Here the CDR3 DNA reads TGTGCCAGCAGTGAATTGGCTTACCAAGAGACCCAGTACTTC. Protein sequence: CASSELAYQETQYF.

The gene calls are TRBV7-2 and TRBJ2-1; tentative D call: TRBD1 (5 bases). Trimming took 1 base from V and 1 from J, leaving 11 bases between them. There are 16 residues in the CDR3. CDR1 and CDR2 from the germline V gene are SGHTA and FQGNSA. CDR3 DNA: TGTGCCAGCAGCTTAGTAGGGGTGAGGTCCTACAATGAGCAGTTCTTC. This codes for CASSLVGVRSYNEQFF.

J is TRBJ1-2 and V is TRBV6-5, with D possibly TRBD1 on 5 matching bases. V was shortened by 7 bases and J by 2 bases, with 11 bases between the two germline ends. In germline, CDR1 is MNHEY, CDR2 SVGAGI. This CDR3 region has 13 residues. The CDR3 DNA reads TGTGCCAGCAAATTTGACAGCAACTATGGCTACACCTTC. As protein: CASKFDSNYGYTF.

A few counts support this clonotype. The chain joins TRBV29-1 to TRBJ2-3; D may be TRBD1 (5 bases). The V end lost 4 bases, the J end lost 0 bases, and 11 bases lay between the germline ends. This CDR3 is 14 amino acids long. Germline-derived CDR1 and CDR2 are SQVTM and ANQGSEA. CDR3 sequence reads: CSVGQLGSTDTQYF. CDR3 coding DNA: TGCAGCGTTGGACAGTTGGGTAGCACAGATACGCAGTATTTT.

V is TRBV15 and J is TRBJ2-5; 9 bases agree with TRBD2. The ends lost 1 base at V and 5 bases at J; junction bases unmatched: 11. Per the germline V gene, CDR1 is LNHNV and CDR2 is YYDKDF (reference sequence). This CDR3 has 17 residues. The CDR3 DNA is TGTGCCACCAGCAGAGCGGTTGGCGGGGGGGCCGGTGAGACCCAGTACTTC. This encodes CATSRAVGGGAGETQYF. Drawing the rest from reference TRBV15 and TRBJ2-5, the complete variable domain is DAMVIQNPRYQVTQFGKPVTLSCSQTLNHNVMYWYQQKSSQAPKLLFHYYDKDFNNEADTPDNFQSRRPNTSFCFLDIRSPGLGDTAMYLCATSRAVGGGAGETQYFGPGTRLLVL.

The chain uses TRBV6-2 or TRBV6-3 and TRBJ2-2, with 8 bases that match TRBD2. Germline V gene lookup returns CDR1 MNHEY and CDR2 SVGEGT. The length of the CDR3 is 16 residues. J was trimmed by 4 bases and V by 7 bases; bases with no gene match: 11. Here the CDR3 reads CASTTVGRGPTGELFF. CDR3 DNA sequence: TGTGCCAGCACTACGGTCGGGAGGGGTCCCACCGGGGAGCTGTTTTTT.

At least ten counts were recorded for this clonotype. The chain has TRBV6-5 and TRBJ2-5; D remains unclear. CDR1 MNHEY and CDR2 SVGAGI come from the germline V gene. This CDR3 region has 12 residues. Trimming stripped 6 bases from V and 1 base from J, with 6 bases between. The DNA of the CDR3 is TGTGCCAGCAGGCACAGCCAAGAGACCCAGTACTTC. Translated, it gives CASRHSQETQYF.

This clonotype is a singleton in its sample. J is TRBJ2-1 and V is TRBV18; 7 bases align to TRBD2. CDR1 is KGHSH and CDR2 is LQKENI in the germline V gene. The CDR3 has 14 residues. Trimming took 3 bases from V and 9 from J; bases not matched to a gene: 8. CDR3 in DNA: TGTGCCAGCTCACCGTATCCGTCGGGGGGTGAGCAGTTCTTC. Translated: CASSPYPSGGEQFF.

This clonotype was detected a few times. The genes are TRBV7-2 and TRBJ1-5; TRBD1 might be the D (5 bases). The V end was cut by 5 bases, the J end by 6 bases, with 14 bases between. This CDR3 spans 14 amino acids. In germline, CDR1 is SGHTA, CDR2 FQGNSA. CDR3 in DNA: TGTGCCAGCAGCCCTTCGACAGAGAGTCAGCCCCAGCATTTT. This codes for CASSPSTESQPQHF.